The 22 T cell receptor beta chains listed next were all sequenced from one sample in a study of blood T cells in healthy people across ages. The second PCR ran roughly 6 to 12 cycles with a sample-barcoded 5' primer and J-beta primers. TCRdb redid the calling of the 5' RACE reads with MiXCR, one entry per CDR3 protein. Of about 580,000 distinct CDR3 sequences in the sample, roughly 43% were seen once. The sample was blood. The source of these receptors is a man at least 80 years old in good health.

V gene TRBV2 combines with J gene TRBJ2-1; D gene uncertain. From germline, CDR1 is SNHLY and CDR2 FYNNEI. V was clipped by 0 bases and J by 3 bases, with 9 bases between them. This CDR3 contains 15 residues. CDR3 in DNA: TGTGCCAGCAGTGAAGCGCTTGCCCTCTACAATGAGCAGTTCTTC. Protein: CASSEALALYNEQFF.

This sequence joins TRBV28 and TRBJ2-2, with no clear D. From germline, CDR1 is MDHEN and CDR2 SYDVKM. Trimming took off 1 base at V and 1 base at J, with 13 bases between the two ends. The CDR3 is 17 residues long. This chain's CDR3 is CASSLFGHRRNTGELFF. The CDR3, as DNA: TGTGCCAGCAGTTTATTTGGCCACCGAAGGAACACCGGGGAGCTGTTTTTT.

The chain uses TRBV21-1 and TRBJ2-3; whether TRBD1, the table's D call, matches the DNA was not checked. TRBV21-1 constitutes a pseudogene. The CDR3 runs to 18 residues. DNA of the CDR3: TGTGCCAGCAGCAAGACCGCCCCGGACAGGGTAGGCCCAGATACGCAGTATTTT. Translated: CASSKTAPDRVGPDTQYF.

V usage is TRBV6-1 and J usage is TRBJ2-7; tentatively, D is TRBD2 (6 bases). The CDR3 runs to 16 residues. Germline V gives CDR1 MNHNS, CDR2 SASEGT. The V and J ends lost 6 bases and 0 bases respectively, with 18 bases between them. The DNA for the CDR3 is TGTGCCAGCAGGGGAGTTGCGGGGAAAGTCTCCTACGAGCAGTACTTC. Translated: CASRGVAGKVSYEQYF.

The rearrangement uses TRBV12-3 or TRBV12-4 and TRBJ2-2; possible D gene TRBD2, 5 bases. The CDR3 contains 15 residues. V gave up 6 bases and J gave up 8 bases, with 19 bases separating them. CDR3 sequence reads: CASRLASGPRGELFF. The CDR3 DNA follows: TGTGCCAGCAGACTTGCCAGCGGTCCGAGGGGGGAGCTGTTTTTT.

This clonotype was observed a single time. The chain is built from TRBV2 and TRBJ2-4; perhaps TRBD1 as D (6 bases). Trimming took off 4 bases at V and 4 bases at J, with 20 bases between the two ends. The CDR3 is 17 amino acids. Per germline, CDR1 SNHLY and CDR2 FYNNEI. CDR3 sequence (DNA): TGTGCCAGCAGTGCCCTCCGTGCGGCACAGGGAAAAAACATTCAGTACTTC. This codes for CASSALRAAQGKNIQYF. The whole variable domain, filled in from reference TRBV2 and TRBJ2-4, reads EPEVTQTPSHQVTQMGQEVILRCVPISNHLYFYWYRQILGQKVEFLVSFYNNEISEKSEIFDDQFSVERPDGSNFTLKIRSTKLEDSAMYFCASSALRAAQGKNIQYFGAGTRLSVL.

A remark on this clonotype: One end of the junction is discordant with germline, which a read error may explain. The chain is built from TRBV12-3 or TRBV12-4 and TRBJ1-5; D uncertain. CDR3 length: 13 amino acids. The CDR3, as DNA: TGTGCCAGCAGTGTAGCGAGTTTTCAGCCCCAGCATTTT. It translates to CASSVASFQPQHF.

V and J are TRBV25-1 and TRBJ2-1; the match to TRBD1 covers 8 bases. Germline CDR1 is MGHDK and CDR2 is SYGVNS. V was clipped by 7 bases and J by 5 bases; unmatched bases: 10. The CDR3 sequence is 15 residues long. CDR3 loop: CASNPHRGDNNEQFF. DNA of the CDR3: TGTGCCAGCAACCCCCACAGGGGGGACAACAATGAGCAGTTCTTC. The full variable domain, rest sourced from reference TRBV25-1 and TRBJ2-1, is EADIYQTPRYLVIGTGKKITLECSQTMGHDKMYWYQQDPGMELHLIHYSYGVNSTEKGDLSSESTVSRIRTEHFPLTLESARPSHTSQYLCASNPHRGDNNEQFFGPGTRLTVL.

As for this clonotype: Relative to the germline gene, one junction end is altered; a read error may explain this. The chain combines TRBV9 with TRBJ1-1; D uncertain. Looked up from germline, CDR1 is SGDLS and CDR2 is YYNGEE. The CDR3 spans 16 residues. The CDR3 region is CASSVASGLLKTEAFF. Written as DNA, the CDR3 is TGTGCCAGCAGCGTAGCCTCCGGACTACTGAAGACTGAAGCTTTCTTT.

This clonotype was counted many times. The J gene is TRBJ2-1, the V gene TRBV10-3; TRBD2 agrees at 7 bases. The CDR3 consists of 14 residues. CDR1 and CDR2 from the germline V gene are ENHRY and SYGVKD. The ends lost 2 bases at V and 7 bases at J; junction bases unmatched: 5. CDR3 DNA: TGTGCCATCAGTGAGGGGGGGGGTTCGAATGAGCAGTTCTTC. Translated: CAISEGGGSNEQFF.

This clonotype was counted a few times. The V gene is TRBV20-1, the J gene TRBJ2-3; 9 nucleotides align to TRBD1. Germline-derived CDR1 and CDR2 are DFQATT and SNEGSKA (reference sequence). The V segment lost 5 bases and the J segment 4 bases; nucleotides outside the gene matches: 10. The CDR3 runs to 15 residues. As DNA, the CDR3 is TGCAGTGCTGAGGGCACGACAGGGGGGTCAGATACGCAGTATTTT. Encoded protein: CSAEGTTGGSDTQYF.

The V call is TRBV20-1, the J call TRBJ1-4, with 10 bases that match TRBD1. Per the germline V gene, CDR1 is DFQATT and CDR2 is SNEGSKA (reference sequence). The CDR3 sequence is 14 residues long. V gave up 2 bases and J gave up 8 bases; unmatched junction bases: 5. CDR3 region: CSARPGQGYEKLFF. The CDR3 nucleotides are TGCAGTGCTAGACCGGGACAGGGGTACGAAAAACTGTTTTTT.

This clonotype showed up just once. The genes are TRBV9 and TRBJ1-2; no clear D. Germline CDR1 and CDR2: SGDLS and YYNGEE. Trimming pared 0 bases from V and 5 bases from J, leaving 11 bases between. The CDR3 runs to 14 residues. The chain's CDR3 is CASSVGGIGYGYTF. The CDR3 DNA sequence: TGTGCCAGCAGCGTAGGGGGAATTGGGTATGGCTACACCTTC. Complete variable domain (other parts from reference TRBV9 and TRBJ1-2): DSGVTQTPKHLITATGQRVTLRCSPRSGDLSVYWYQQSLDQGLQFLIQYYNGEERAKGNILERFSAQQFPDLHSELNLSSLELGDSALYFCASSVGGIGYGYTFGSGTRLTVV.

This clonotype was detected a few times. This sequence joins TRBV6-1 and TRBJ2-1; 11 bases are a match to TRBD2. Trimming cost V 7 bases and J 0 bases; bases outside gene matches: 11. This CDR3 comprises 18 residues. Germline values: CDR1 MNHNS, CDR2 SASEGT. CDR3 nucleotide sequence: TGTGCCAGCACCCAAAGGGGGACTAGCGGAAACTCCTACAATGAGCAGTTCTTC. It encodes CASTQRGTSGNSYNEQFF.

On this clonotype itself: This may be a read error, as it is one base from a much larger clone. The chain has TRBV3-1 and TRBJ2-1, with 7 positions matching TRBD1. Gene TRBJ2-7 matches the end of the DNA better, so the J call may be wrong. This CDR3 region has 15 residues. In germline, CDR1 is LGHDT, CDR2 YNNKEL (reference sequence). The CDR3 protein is CASSFAHQGRGQQYF. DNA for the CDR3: TGTGCCAGCAGCTTTGCTCATCAGGGAAGGGGGCAGCAGTACTTC.

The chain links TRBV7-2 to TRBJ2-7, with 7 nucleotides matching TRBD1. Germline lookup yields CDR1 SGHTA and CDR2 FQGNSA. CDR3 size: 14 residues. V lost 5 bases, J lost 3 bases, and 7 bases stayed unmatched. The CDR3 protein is CASSPSGGDYEQYF. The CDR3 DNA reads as TGTGCCAGCAGCCCTTCAGGGGGAGACTACGAGCAGTACTTC. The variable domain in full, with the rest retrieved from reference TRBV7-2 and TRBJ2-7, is GAGVSQSPSNKVTEKGKDVELRCDPISGHTALYWYRQSLGQGLEFLIYFQGNSAPDKSGLPSDRFSAERTGGSVSTLTIQRTQQEDSAVYLCASSPSGGDYEQYFGPGTRLTVT.

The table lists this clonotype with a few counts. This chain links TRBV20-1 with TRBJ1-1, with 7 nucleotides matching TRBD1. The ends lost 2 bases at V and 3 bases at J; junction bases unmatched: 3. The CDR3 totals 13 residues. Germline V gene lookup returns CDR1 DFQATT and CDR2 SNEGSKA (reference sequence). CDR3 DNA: TGCAGTGCTAGACAGGGGGGGGACACTGAAGCTTTCTTT. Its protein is CSARQGGDTEAFF.

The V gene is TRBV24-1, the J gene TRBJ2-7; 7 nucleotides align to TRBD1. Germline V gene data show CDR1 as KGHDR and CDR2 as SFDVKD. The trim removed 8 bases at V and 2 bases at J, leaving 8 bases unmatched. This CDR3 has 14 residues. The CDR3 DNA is TGTGCCACCACCGACAGGGAGTCTACCTACGAGCAGTACTTC. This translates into CATTDRESTYEQYF.

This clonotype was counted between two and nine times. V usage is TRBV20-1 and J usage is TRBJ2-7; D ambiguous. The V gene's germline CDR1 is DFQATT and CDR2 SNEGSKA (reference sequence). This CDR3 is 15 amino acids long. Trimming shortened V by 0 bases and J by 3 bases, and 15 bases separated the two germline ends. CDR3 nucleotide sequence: TGCAGTGCTAGAGATCCCACAGCATCACTCTACGAGCAGTACTTC. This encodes CSARDPTASLYEQYF.

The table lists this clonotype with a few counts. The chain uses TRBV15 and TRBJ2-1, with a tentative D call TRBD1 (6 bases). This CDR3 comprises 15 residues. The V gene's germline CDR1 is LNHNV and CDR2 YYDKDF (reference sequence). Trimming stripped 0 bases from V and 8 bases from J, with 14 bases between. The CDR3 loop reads CATSRDERGIDEQFF. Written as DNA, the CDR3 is TGTGCCACCAGCAGAGATGAGAGGGGGATCGATGAGCAGTTCTTC.

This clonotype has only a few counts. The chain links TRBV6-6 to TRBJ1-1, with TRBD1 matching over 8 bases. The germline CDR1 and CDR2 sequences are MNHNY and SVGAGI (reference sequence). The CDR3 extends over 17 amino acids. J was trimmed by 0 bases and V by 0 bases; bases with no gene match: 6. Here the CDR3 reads CASSYSSRGRVNTEAFF. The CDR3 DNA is TGTGCCAGCAGTTACTCGAGCAGGGGGCGCGTGAACACTGAAGCTTTCTTT.

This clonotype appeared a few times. Written as DNA, the CDR3 is TGTGCCAGCAGCCAAGAGGCGGCTAGCGGGAGAGGGGACATTCAGTACTTC. Protein: CASSQEAASGRGDIQYF. The V call is TRBV4-2, the J call TRBJ2-4; 10 bases align to TRBD2. CDR3 length: 17 amino acids. The germline CDR1 and CDR2 sequences are LGHNA and YNFKEQ. Trimming took 0 bases from V and 8 from J; bases not matched to a gene: 10.